Below are 6 T cell receptor beta chains sequenced from a single sample in a study of identifying expanded T cells in peripheral blood. The data were produced by immunoSEQ multiplex PCR, yet TCRdb's version contains in-frame clones alone and is incomplete. The sample records some 70,000 clones, 85% to 90% being singletons. The sequenced sample was blood. All receptors come from a person aged 18-69 years in good health.

This rearrangement joins TRBV7-2 to TRBJ2-2; D is unclear. Germline V gives CDR1 SGHTA, CDR2 FQGNSA. V lost 1 base, J lost 6 bases, and 18 bases lay in between. This CDR3 is built from 17 residues. CDR3 nucleotide sequence: TGTGCCAGCAGCTTAGGTTCGTGGGCACAGCTTGCCGGGGAGCTGTTTTTT. Protein sequence: CASSLGSWAQLAGELFF.

The gene calls are TRBV5-1 and TRBJ1-1; no clear D. Per the germline V gene, CDR1 is SGHRS and CDR2 is YFSETQ. The CDR3 covers 14 residues. Trimming stripped 2 bases from V and 0 bases from J, with 8 bases between. This CDR3 is CASSFDTLNTEAFF. For the CDR3, the DNA is TGCGCCAGCAGCTTCGACACGTTGAACACTGAAGCTTTCTTT.

The chain's CDR3 is CASSLTSGGRNTGELFF. In DNA form, the CDR3 reads TGTGCCAGCAGTCTGACTAGCGGGGGGAGGAACACCGGGGAGCTGTTTTTT. The rearrangement joins TRBV7-8 to TRBJ2-2; TRBD2 aligns across 13 bases. This CDR3 contains 17 residues. V lost 6 bases to trimming and J lost 1 base; unmatched junction nucleotides: 5. The germline gives CDR1 SGHVS, CDR2 FQNEAQ.

The count of this clone is one. This rearrangement joins TRBV19 to TRBJ2-4; weak D call: TRBD2 (5 bases). Trimming stripped 3 bases from V and 6 bases from J, with 15 bases between. Germline V CDR1 and CDR2: LNHDA, SQIVND (reference sequence). The CDR3 is 15 residues long. The CDR3 here is CASSIVAGSGNIQYF. CDR3 DNA: TGTGCCAGTAGTATCGTTGCGGGTTCAGGAAACATTCAGTACTTC.

The chain combines TRBV7-9 with TRBJ1-2; D remains ambiguous. Trimming shortened V by 4 bases and J by 4 bases, and 10 bases separated the two germline ends. This CDR3 has 13 amino acids. The germline V gene encodes CDR1 SEHNR and CDR2 FQNEAQ (reference sequence). This CDR3 reads CASSSGGFYGYTF. DNA for the CDR3: TGTGCCAGCAGCTCCGGAGGGTTCTATGGCTACACCTTC.

The V gene is TRBV11-2, the J gene TRBJ2-7; D possibly corresponds to TRBD1 (5 bases). Per the germline V gene, CDR1 is SGHAT and CDR2 is FQNNGV. The ends were cut back, 2 bases at V and 4 bases at J, with 6 bases in the middle. This CDR3 is 12 amino acids long. CDR3 region: CASSLTGYEQYF. CDR3 bases: TGTGCCAGCAGCTTAACAGGTTACGAGCAGTACTTC.